This entry lists 29 T cell receptor beta chains sequenced from one sample in a study of T cells in Graves' hyperthyroidism and ophthalmopathy. Amplified TCR beta CDR3 regions came from RNA transcripts. The HTBI set primed first-round TCR CDR3 RT-PCR. A single record per CDR3 protein comes from TCRdb applying MiXCR to the multiplex PCR reads. The table records fewer than 850,000 distinct CDR3 sequences, 15% to 20% of them present only once. The sample taken for sequencing was blood. The receptor set was obtained from a man aged 50-60 years with Graves' hyperthyroidism.

This clonotype was seen just once. The CDR3 here is CASSQDGRGPQHF. Here the CDR3 DNA reads TGTGCCAGCAGCCAAGATGGCAGGGGGCCCCAGCATTTT. The gene calls are TRBV3-1 and TRBJ1-5; D is possibly TRBD1 (6 bases). This CDR3 has 13 amino acids. V dropped 0 bases and J dropped 9 bases, with 9 bases sitting between them. CDR1 and CDR2 from the germline V gene are LGHDT and YNNKEL (reference sequence).

Ten or more counts support this clonotype. The chain uses TRBV2 and TRBJ1-5; D might be TRBD1 (6 bases). The length of the CDR3 is 15 residues. CDR1 and CDR2 from the germline V gene are SNHLY and FYNNEI. Between the trimmed V and J ends, which lost 11 bases and 6 bases, there was a span of 23 bases. The CDR3: CACRLGGGNGQPQHF. The CDR3 nucleotides read TGTGCCTGTAGGTTGGGGGGCGGGAATGGTCAGCCCCAGCATTTT. Combining the CDR3 with reference TRBV2 and TRBJ1-5 gives the whole variable domain EPEVTQTPSHQVTQMGQEVILRCVPISNHLYFYWYRQILGQKVEFLVSFYNNEISEKSEIFDDQFSVERPDGSNFTLKIRSTKLEDSAMYFCACRLGGGNGQPQHFGDGTRLSIL.

This clonotype was picked up many times. The V gene is TRBV7-9, the J gene TRBJ2-3; D gene ambiguous. Trimming stripped 3 bases from V and 6 bases from J, with 13 bases between. The CDR3 totals 14 residues. CDR1 and CDR2 (germline): SEHNR, FQNEAQ (reference sequence). CDR3 sequence reads: CASSLTQKEDTQYF. The CDR3 DNA follows: TGTGCCAGCAGCTTGACACAGAAGGAGGATACGCAGTATTTT.

The table lists this clonotype with many counts. The chain couples TRBV24-1 to TRBJ2-7; 8 bases agree with TRBD2. V lost 9 bases to trimming and J lost 4 bases; unmatched junction nucleotides: 13. Germline CDR1 KGHDR, CDR2 SFDVKD. This CDR3 is built from 15 residues. The CDR3 DNA follows: TGTGCCACCTCCGGATCCGGGACTAGAGAATACGAGCAGTACTTC. Translated: CATSGSGTREYEQYF.

The sample holds a few counts of this clonotype. The V and J genes are TRBV6-2 or TRBV6-3 and TRBJ2-7; 12 bases are a match to TRBD1. The J segment lost 6 bases and the V segment lost 6 bases, leaving 6 bases of the junction unmatched. Per germline, CDR1 MNHEY and CDR2 SVGEGT. The CDR3 loop spans 14 amino acids. The CDR3 DNA sequence: TGTGCCAGCAGAATCGGGACAGGGGGCTCCGAGCAGTACTTC. Translated: CASRIGTGGSEQYF.

In its sample, this clonotype was seen many times. The chain links TRBV29-1 to TRBJ2-1; a weak D match, TRBD2 (6 bases). There are 14 residues in the CDR3. Per germline, CDR1 SQVTM and CDR2 ANQGSEA. Trimming shortened V by 2 bases and J by 10 bases, and 18 bases separated the two germline ends. The CDR3 region has the DNA TGCAGCGTTGAATACTTAGCGGTCCTGCGGGAGCAGTTCTTC. Amino acids: CSVEYLAVLREQFF.

The sample holds many counts of this clonotype. The V and J genes are TRBV11-2 and TRBJ2-3; TRBD2 is a possible D gene (6 bases). Germline V gene data show CDR1 as SGHAT and CDR2 as FQNNGV. The CDR3 is 17 residues long. Trimming took 0 bases from V and 3 from J, leaving 16 bases between them. The CDR3 region is CASSLDGTGVKTDTQYF. CDR3 sequence (DNA): TGTGCCAGCAGCTTAGACGGGACGGGAGTGAAAACAGATACGCAGTATTTT.

In its sample, this clonotype was seen a few times. One end of the junction fails to match germline, which may point to a read error. The chain links TRBV9 to TRBJ2-7; 9 nucleotides match TRBD1. Germline-derived CDR1 and CDR2 are SGDLS and YYNGEE. CDR3 length equals 15 residues. This chain's CDR3 is CASGVFSGQGSEQYF. DNA for the CDR3: TGTGCCAGCGGCGTATTTTCGGGACAGGGTTCCGAGCAGTACTTC.

The V call is TRBV2, the J call TRBJ2-1, with 8 bases matching TRBD2. With 2 bases clipped from V and 5 bases from J, the junction kept 8 bases outside the gene matches. Germline lookup yields CDR1 SNHLY and CDR2 FYNNEI. The CDR3 has 16 residues. The CDR3 protein is CASSELASGLNNEQFF. In nucleotides, the CDR3 is TGTGCCAGCAGTGAACTTGCTAGCGGGCTGAACAATGAGCAGTTCTTC. The entire variable domain, with the rest obtained from reference TRBV2 and TRBJ2-1, is as follows: EPEVTQTPSHQVTQMGQEVILRCVPISNHLYFYWYRQILGQKVEFLVSFYNNEISEKSEIFDDQFSVERPDGSNFTLKIRSTKLEDSAMYFCASSELASGLNNEQFFGPGTRLTVL.

There are many counts of this clonotype. The chain carries TRBV7-9 and TRBJ2-7; tentative D call: TRBD2 (5 bases). The CDR3 is 15 residues long. Trimming shortened V by 0 bases and J by 0 bases, and 9 bases separated the two germline ends. The germline V gene has CDR1 SEHNR and CDR2 FQNEAQ (reference sequence). The DNA for the CDR3 is TGTGCCAGCAGCTTAGCGGGAGATAGCTCCTACGAGCAGTACTTC. Residues: CASSLAGDSSYEQYF.

In regard to this clonotype: A much larger clonotype is one base distant, so this may be a read error. V usage is TRBV5-6 and J usage is TRBJ2-7; the D is unclear. Trimming stripped 4 bases from V and 3 bases from J, with 8 bases between. CDR1 is SGHDT, CDR2 YYEEEE, per germline. This CDR3 has 12 amino acids. CDR3 sequence: CASSTDFYEQYF. In DNA, the CDR3 is TGTGCCAGCAGCACCGACTTCTACGAGCAGTACTTC.

Ten or more counts support this clonotype. The gene calls are TRBV12-3 or TRBV12-4 and TRBJ2-1; D is unclear. This CDR3 comprises 16 residues. Trimming removed 6 bases at V and 1 base at J, with 16 bases between. The CDR3 loop reads CASSRRKSLSYNEQFF. The CDR3 DNA reads TGTGCCAGCAGCCGCCGTAAAAGCCTTTCCTACAATGAGCAGTTCTTC.

This clonotype has ten or more counts. The V call is TRBV12-3 or TRBV12-4, the J call TRBJ1-4; D unresolved. CDR3 size: 15 residues. Trimming removed 2 bases at V and 5 bases at J, with 12 bases between. The CDR3 reads CASSLRSSYNEKLFF. CDR3 bases: TGTGCCAGCAGTTTAAGGTCCAGTTACAATGAAAAACTGTTTTTT.

V usage is TRBV4-2 and J usage is TRBJ2-2, with a possible D match to TRBD2 (6 bases). The V gene's germline CDR1 is LGHNA and CDR2 YNFKEQ. This CDR3 has 16 residues. The V end lost 4 bases, the J end lost 9 bases, and 21 bases lay between the germline ends. The CDR3 sequence: CASSRPPEGYGRELFF. The CDR3 bases are TGTGCCAGCAGCCGCCCCCCGGAGGGTTACGGCAGGGAGCTGTTTTTT.

This clonotype has only a few counts. V gene TRBV28 combines with J gene TRBJ2-7; 8 bases are shared with TRBD1. Germline lookup yields CDR1 MDHEN and CDR2 SYDVKM. V trimming: 5 bases; J trimming: 3 bases; junction bases outside the gene matches: 9. The CDR3 extends over 15 amino acids. The CDR3 spells CASSPGGTGYYEQYF. The CDR3 DNA reads TGTGCCAGCAGTCCCGGCGGGACAGGATACTACGAGCAGTACTTC.

This clonotype was seen repeatedly, ten times or more. The V call is TRBV11-2, the J call TRBJ1-4, with 8 bases matching TRBD1. Trimming cost V 5 bases and J 5 bases; bases outside gene matches: 7. Germline V gives CDR1 SGHAT, CDR2 FQNNGV. The CDR3 has 15 residues. DNA for the CDR3: TGTGCCAGCAGCCGCGGACAGGGCCACAATGAAAAACTGTTTTTT. This codes for CASSRGQGHNEKLFF. Full variable domain (rest looked up from reference TRBV11-2 and TRBJ1-4): EAGVAQSPRYKIIEKRQSVAFWCNPISGHATLYWYQQILGQGPKLLIQFQNNGVVDDSQLPKDRFSAERLKGVDSTLKIQPAKLEDSAVYLCASSRGQGHNEKLFFGSGTQLSVL.

The chain employs TRBV7-8 and TRBJ2-7; 7 nucleotides match TRBD1. V was clipped by 2 bases and J by 2 bases; unmatched bases: 9. This CDR3 spans 16 amino acids. The germline CDR1 and CDR2 sequences are SGHVS and FQNEAQ. CDR3 nucleotides: TGTGCCAGCAGCTTACTAAGACAGGGAGAGACCTACGAGCAGTACTTC. Protein: CASSLLRQGETYEQYF.

This rearrangement joins TRBV12-3 or TRBV12-4 to TRBJ2-2, with D possibly being TRBD2 (6 bases). The CDR3 has 17 amino acids. V was clipped by 6 bases and J by 4 bases, with 21 bases between them. The CDR3 DNA is TGTGCCAGCAGCCCACGGCGGGGAACAGCGACCACCGGGGAGCTGTTTTTT. Translated: CASSPRRGTATTGELFF.

The chain is built from TRBV12-3 or TRBV12-4 and TRBJ2-1, with 12 nucleotides matching TRBD2. The ends lost 7 bases at V and 7 bases at J; junction bases unmatched: 8. The CDR3 has 15 residues. CDR3 residues: CASTPPGLAGNEQFF. CDR3 nucleotide sequence: TGTGCCAGCACCCCTCCGGGACTAGCGGGTAATGAGCAGTTCTTC.

There are a few counts of this clonotype. The J gene is TRBJ2-5, the V gene TRBV18; 9 nucleotides line up with TRBD1. Germline assignment: CDR1 KGHSH and CDR2 LQKENI. V shed 2 bases, J shed 1 base, and the junction held 5 bases outside the gene matches. The CDR3 spans 16 residues. CDR3 amino acids: CASSPSDRGGQETQYF. The CDR3 bases are TGTGCCAGCTCACCATCGGACAGGGGAGGCCAAGAGACCCAGTACTTC.

There are a few counts of this clonotype. This chain connects TRBV19 to TRBJ2-1, with TRBD2 identical over 11 bases. The germline gives CDR1 LNHDA, CDR2 SQIVND (reference sequence). This CDR3 contains 15 residues. Losses at the gene ends were 3 bases for V and 6 bases for J; bases not matched to a gene: 4. In DNA form, the CDR3 reads TGTGCCAGTAGTATTGAGACTAGCGGGGCCAATGAGCAGTTCTTC. Translated: CASSIETSGANEQFF.

This clonotype has a handful of counts. The V gene is TRBV14, the J gene TRBJ1-2, with TRBD1 as a possible D gene (5 bases). Trimming removed 3 bases from V and 7 bases from J, with 18 bases in between. Germline assignment: CDR1 SGHDN and CDR2 FVKESK. This CDR3 region has 15 residues. In DNA form, the CDR3 reads TGTGCCAGCAGCCAGAATACCATAGGCCAGGGTGGCTACACCTTC. Translating gives CASSQNTIGQGGYTF. The full variable domain, with the rest looked up from reference TRBV14 and TRBJ1-2, is EAGVTQFPSHSVIEKGQTVTLRCDPISGHDNLYWYRRVMGKEIKFLLHFVKESKQDESGMPNNRFLAERTGGTYSTLKVQPAELEDSGVYFCASSQNTIGQGGYTFGSGTRLTVV.

This clonotype has ten or more counts. The chain has TRBV30 and TRBJ1-1; D unclear. This CDR3 is built from 15 residues. Trimming removed 1 base at V and 5 bases at J, with 17 bases between. Germline V gives CDR1 GTSNPN, CDR2 SVGIG (reference sequence). The CDR3 loop reads CAWSGPYPGGTEAFF. Here the CDR3 DNA reads TGTGCCTGGAGTGGCCCCTATCCGGGTGGGACTGAAGCTTTCTTT.

The gene calls are TRBV11-2 and TRBJ2-5; 11 bases are shared with TRBD2. V lost 3 bases and J lost 4; bases outside the gene matches: 10. Germline V gives CDR1 SGHAT, CDR2 FQNNGV. The CDR3 is 17 amino acids. The CDR3 DNA is TGTGCCAGCAGCTTCTCTAGCGGGAGGCTCCGGGGAGAGACCCAGTACTTC. Translation gives CASSFSSGRLRGETQYF.

This clonotype was detected many times. V gene TRBV29-1 combines with J gene TRBJ2-1; TRBD1 or TRBD2 may be the D gene (5 bases each). The CDR3 runs to 13 residues. V was shortened by 5 bases and J by 3 bases, with 11 bases between the two germline ends. Germline V gene sequence: CDR1 SQVTM, CDR2 ANQGSEA. CDR3 in DNA: TGCAGCGTTTTTGGGACGGACTACAATGAGCAGTTCTTC. Protein product: CSVFGTDYNEQFF.

This clonotype came up a few times. This chain connects TRBV7-2 to TRBJ2-2; D perhaps matches TRBD2 (5 bases). V lost 1 base to trimming and J lost 0 bases, with 6 bases between them. Germline V CDR1 and CDR2: SGHTA, FQGNSA. The CDR3 is 15 residues long. The CDR3 bases are TGTGCCAGCAGCTTAGACGGGGCGAACACCGGGGAGCTGTTTTTT. The encoded protein is CASSLDGANTGELFF.

The rearrangement uses TRBV25-1 and TRBJ2-2; D possibly corresponds to TRBD1 (6 bases). Trimming shortened V by 2 bases and J by 8 bases, and 9 bases separated the two germline ends. CDR3 length equals 13 residues. Germline CDR1 and CDR2: MGHDK and SYGVNS. The CDR3 bases are TGTGCCAGCAGTGAAACAGGGCCTGGGGAGCTGTTTTTT. Residues: CASSETGPGELFF. Together with reference TRBV25-1 and TRBJ2-2, the CDR3 gives the full variable domain: EADIYQTPRYLVIGTGKKITLECSQTMGHDKMYWYQQDPGMELHLIHYSYGVNSTEKGDLSSESTVSRIRTEHFPLTLESARPSHTSQYLCASSETGPGELFFGEGSRLTVL.

This clonotype was recorded at least ten times. The J gene is TRBJ2-3, the V gene TRBV7-2; D may correspond to TRBD1 or TRBD2 (5 bases each). The CDR3 spans 16 residues. CDR1 and CDR2 from the germline V gene are SGHTA and FQGNSA. Trimming took off 5 bases at V and 0 bases at J, with 15 bases between the two ends. The CDR3 spells CASSQQYGASTDTQYF. CDR3 nucleotide sequence: TGTGCCAGCAGCCAACAGTACGGGGCTAGCACAGATACGCAGTATTTT.

V and J are TRBV28 and TRBJ1-2, with TRBD1 as a possible D gene (5 bases). Per germline, CDR1 MDHEN and CDR2 SYDVKM. Trimming removed 6 bases from V and 6 bases from J, with 20 bases in between. The CDR3 spans 15 residues. CDR3 DNA sequence: TGTGCCAGCAGCCTGGACGTGGGGGTTGGGGATGGCTACACCTTC. This sequence encodes CASSLDVGVGDGYTF.